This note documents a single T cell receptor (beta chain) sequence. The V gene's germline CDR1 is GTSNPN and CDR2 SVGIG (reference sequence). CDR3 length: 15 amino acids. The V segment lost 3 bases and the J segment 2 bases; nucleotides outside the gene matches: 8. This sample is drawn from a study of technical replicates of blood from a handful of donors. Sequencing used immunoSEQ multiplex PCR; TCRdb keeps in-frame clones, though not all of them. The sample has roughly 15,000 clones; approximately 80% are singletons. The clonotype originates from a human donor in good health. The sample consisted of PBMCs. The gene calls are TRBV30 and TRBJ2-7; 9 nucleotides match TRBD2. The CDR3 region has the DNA TGTGCCTGGAGCCCTAGCGGGACGATTACCTACGAGCAGTACTTC. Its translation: CAWSPSGTITYEQYF.